These 9 T cell receptor beta chains were sequenced from one sample in a study of T-cell reconstitution after alpha-beta-depleted transplantation in children. Unique molecular identifiers were used in preparing the TCRbeta library. TCRdb recomputed calls from the PCR reads with MiXCR, one row per CDR3 protein. The repertoire holds about 540,000 distinct CDR3 sequences, with about 18% as singletons. The sequenced sample was PBMCs from the stem cell graft donor, obtained from the stem cell graft. All receptors come from a human donor who donated a stem cell graft to a child with acute lymphoblastic leukemia.

The genes are TRBV10-1 and TRBJ2-5; TRBD2 aligns across 8 bases. Per germline, CDR1 WNHNN and CDR2 SYGVQD (reference sequence). Unmatched junction bases numbered 12, after V lost 4 bases and J lost 5 bases. The CDR3 loop spans 16 amino acids. CDR3 region: CASSGGSSGPGETQYF. CDR3 DNA sequence: TGCGCCAGCAGTGGTGGGTCTAGCGGGCCTGGGGAGACCCAGTACTTC.

V gene TRBV29-1 combines with J gene TRBJ1-2, with D unresolved. The CDR3 is 11 residues long. Trimming pared 6 bases from V and 8 bases from J, leaving 13 bases between. From germline, CDR1 is SQVTM and CDR2 ANQGSEA. The DNA for the CDR3 is TGCAGCGTGGCACACCTTGGGGGCTACACCTTC. It encodes CSVAHLGGYTF. Supplemented by reference TRBV29-1 and TRBJ1-2, the full variable domain reads SAVISQKPSRDICQRGTSLTIQCQVDSQVTMMFWYRQQPGQSLTLIATANQGSEATYESGFVIDKFPISRPNLTFSTLTVSNMSPEDSSIYLCSVAHLGGYTFGSGTRLTVV.

This clonotype was detected ten times or more. The V call is TRBV20-1, the J call TRBJ1-5; no reliable D call. V was clipped by 3 bases and J by 4 bases, with 10 bases between them. The CDR3 length is 13 residues. Germline V gene data show CDR1 as DFQATT and CDR2 as SNEGSKA (reference sequence). The DNA for the CDR3 is TGCAGTGCTAGGGTCCAGTCGAATCAGCCCCAGCATTTT. It translates to CSARVQSNQPQHF.

This clonotype occurred a few times. This sequence joins TRBV7-8 and TRBJ1-2, with D possibly TRBD1 on 5 matching bases. This CDR3 region has 13 residues. Germline CDR1 and CDR2: SGHVS and FQNEAQ. V was trimmed by 2 bases and J by 8 bases, leaving 12 bases between them. CDR3 bases: TGTGCCAGCAGCTTAAAGAGGGGCGCAGGCTACACCTTC. Protein product: CASSLKRGAGYTF.

Only a few counts were recorded for this clonotype. The chain employs TRBV4-1 and TRBJ1-1; D might be TRBD1 (5 bases). The CDR3 loop spans 14 amino acids. Per the germline V gene, CDR1 is MGHRA and CDR2 is YSYEKL. The V and J ends lost 1 base and 4 bases respectively, with 10 bases between them. This chain's CDR3 is CASSQGWGITEAFF. The CDR3 coding sequence is TGCGCCAGCAGCCAAGGATGGGGGATCACTGAAGCTTTCTTT.

In its sample, this clonotype was seen a few times. Relative to the germline gene, one junction end is altered; a read error may explain this. The chain recombines TRBV7-8 with TRBJ2-7, with 8 bases identical to TRBD2. Germline assignment: CDR1 SGHVS and CDR2 FQNEAQ. This CDR3 contains 14 residues. This chain's CDR3 is CASRLAGSTYEQYF. CDR3 DNA: TGTGCCAGCAGGTTAGCGGGATCCACCTACGAGCAGTACTTC.

V and J are TRBV20-1 and TRBJ2-7; no reliable D call. The V gene lost 4 bases and the J gene lost 3 bases, with 10 bases spanning the gap. There are 12 residues in the CDR3. Per germline, CDR1 DFQATT and CDR2 SNEGSKA (reference sequence). CDR3 region: CSAKVADYEQYF. CDR3 in DNA: TGCAGTGCTAAGGTCGCAGACTACGAGCAGTACTTC.

This clonotype was found a few times. This sequence joins TRBV4-1 and TRBJ1-4, with a weak D call TRBD1 (5 bases). The CDR3 has 15 amino acids. Germline CDR1 reads MGHRA; CDR2 reads YSYEKL. The V and J ends lost 0 bases and 4 bases respectively, with 9 bases between them. DNA of the CDR3: TGCGCCAGCAGCCAAGAGGACACGTATAATGAAAAACTGTTTTTT. It codes for CASSQEDTYNEKLFF.

V is TRBV5-4 and J is TRBJ1-1, with unresolved D. The germline V gene has CDR1 SGHNT and CDR2 YYREEE (reference sequence). Trimming pared 0 bases from V and 7 bases from J, leaving 10 bases between. The CDR3 has 13 residues. The CDR3 DNA reads as TGTGCCAGCAGCTTGGCAGGAAGACTTGAAGCTTTCTTT. This sequence encodes CASSLAGRLEAFF.